This TCR beta chain derives from a study of T cells in women clearing cervical HPV infection. All donors had a single incident cervical HPV16 infection, not prevalent. With regard to this clone: Antigen: not known. The CDR3 goes on 3 residues after the read ends, and that part is filled in from the germline J gene.

Profiling relied on immunoSEQ multiplex PCR, and the TCRdb table lists in-frame clones only, not all of them. Recorded for this sample: 20,000 to 25,000 clones. Germline V gives CDR1 DFQATT, CDR2 SNEGSKA (reference sequence). Trimming took 5 bases from V and 4 from J; bases not matched to a gene: 3. There are 12 residues in the CDR3. Findings of the study overall: Effector/memory and HPV-specific T cells were not isolated, and association timing is unknown.

The gene calls are TRBV20-1 and TRBJ2-7; the match to TRBD2 covers 9 bases. The sample taken for sequencing was blood buffy coat. The TCR was taken from a woman aged 18 to 75 with a cervical HPV16 infection that either progressed to CIN3+ or cleared (not recorded which). The CDR3 DNA, read in part, is TGCAGTGCTGGGCGGGGGGGATACGAG. Its protein product is CSAGRGGYE. In full, the CDR3 reads CSAGRGGYEQYF.